This passage covers 30 T cell receptor beta chains from one sample sequenced in a study of shared clonotypes between healthy human individuals. Terminally differentiated effector memory CD45RA+ cells were left out of the naive CD8 fraction, which was CD45RO-negative and positively selected for CCR7. Using immunoSEQ multiplex PCR, the repertoire was profiled, and TCRdb retains in-frame clones only, with some absent. The sample records around 1.9 million clones, 90% to 95% being singletons. Sequenced material: naive CD8+ T cells from PBMCs. These receptors originate from a man younger than 35 in good health. Some clones in this sample may be carry-over from other donors' samples.

The gene calls are TRBV7-2 and TRBJ1-2; 10 nucleotides align to TRBD1. CDR1 is SGHTA, CDR2 FQGNSA, per germline. The length of the CDR3 is 16 residues. J gave up 4 bases and V 6 bases, and 11 bases lay outside the gene matches. CDR3 DNA sequence: TGTGCCAGCAGTCTAGAAGTCCGGACAGGGGGCTATGGCTACACCTTC. It is translated as CASSLEVRTGGYGYTF. Full variable domain (missing parts from reference TRBV7-2 and TRBJ1-2): GAGVSQSPSNKVTEKGKDVELRCDPISGHTALYWYRQSLGQGLEFLIYFQGNSAPDKSGLPSDRFSAERTGGSVSTLTIQRTQQEDSAVYLCASSLEVRTGGYGYTFGSGTRLTVV.

The V gene is TRBV29-1, the J gene TRBJ2-4; D not resolved. V was clipped by 2 bases and J by 6 bases, with 8 bases between them. The CDR3 spans 12 residues. Germline V CDR1 and CDR2: SQVTM, ANQGSEA. The CDR3 region has the DNA TGCAGCGTTGAACCCCCGGGAAACATTCAGTACTTC. It yields the protein CSVEPPGNIQYF.

The chain is built from TRBV27 and TRBJ1-2; 8 positions match TRBD1. The germline gives CDR1 MNHEY, CDR2 SMNVEV (reference sequence). The length of the CDR3 is 17 residues. The J segment lost 3 bases and the V segment lost 0 bases, leaving 9 bases of the junction unmatched. The CDR3 protein is CASSLSAGGWAYYGYTF. The CDR3 DNA reads TGTGCCAGCAGTTTATCGGCAGGGGGCTGGGCGTACTATGGCTACACCTTC.

V is TRBV15 and J is TRBJ2-7, with 11 bases matching TRBD2. This CDR3 comprises 19 residues. V lost 4 bases and J lost 5; bases outside the gene matches: 19. In germline, CDR1 is LNHNV, CDR2 YYDKDF (reference sequence). The CDR3 here is CATSTREGSGRGSVHEQYF. CDR3 nucleotides: TGTGCCACCAGCACGAGAGAGGGTAGCGGGAGGGGGTCGGTTCACGAGCAGTACTTC. Full variable domain (remainder filled in from reference TRBV15 and TRBJ2-7): DAMVIQNPRYQVTQFGKPVTLSCSQTLNHNVMYWYQQKSSQAPKLLFHYYDKDFNNEADTPDNFQSRRPNTSFCFLDIRSPGLGDTAMYLCATSTREGSGRGSVHEQYFGPGTRLTVT.

Comment on this clone: The sample carries other DNA sequences with the same CDR3. This chain connects TRBV7-8 to TRBJ2-7, with D possibly being TRBD1 (6 bases). CDR1 and CDR2 (germline): SGHVS, FQNEAQ. The CDR3 runs to 14 residues. The V gene lost 4 bases and the J gene lost 2 bases, with 12 bases spanning the gap. As DNA, the CDR3 is TGTGCCAGCAGCTCCCGGACAGCAACCTACGAGCAGTACTTC. It codes for CASSSRTATYEQYF.

This clone turned up a few times. This chain joins TRBV19 and TRBJ1-5; possibly TRBD1 for D (5 bases). The CDR3 runs 13 residues. The germline V and J ends were trimmed by 5 bases and 7 bases, with 12 bases remaining between them. Germline V gives CDR1 LNHDA, CDR2 SQIVND (reference sequence). CDR3 DNA sequence: TGTGCCAGTAGTTCGGGACGGGGGCAGCCCCAGCATTTT. Translated, it gives CASSSGRGQPQHF.

The V gene is TRBV29-1, the J gene TRBJ2-1; D perhaps matches TRBD2 (6 bases). The CDR3 runs to 15 residues. Between the trimmed V and J ends, which lost 0 bases and 9 bases, there was a span of 18 bases. Per the germline V gene, CDR1 is SQVTM and CDR2 is ANQGSEA. The CDR3 region is CSVEDMEGGVGEQFF. The CDR3 DNA sequence: TGCAGCGTTGAAGATATGGAGGGCGGGGTCGGTGAGCAGTTCTTC.

The CDR3 bases are TGTGCCAGCAGTGGTAGGGGGAACTACGAGCAGTACTTC. It specifies CASSGRGNYEQYF. The rearrangement links TRBV2 to TRBJ2-7; D may be TRBD1 (6 bases). Per germline, CDR1 SNHLY and CDR2 FYNNEI. The V and J ends lost 4 bases and 3 bases respectively, with 10 bases between them. The CDR3 runs to 13 residues.

The J gene is TRBJ2-3, the V gene TRBV9; 9 bases are a match to TRBD2. There are 16 residues in the CDR3. Looked up from germline, CDR1 is SGDLS and CDR2 is YYNGEE. Trimming cost V 3 bases and J 2 bases; bases outside gene matches: 7. The CDR3 coding sequence is TGTGCCAGCAGCGGGAGCGGGAGGAGGGCCACAGATACGCAGTATTTT. This gives the protein CASSGSGRRATDTQYF.

This clone occurred a few times. J is TRBJ1-1 and V is TRBV27; D is ambiguous. Trimming took off 6 bases at V and 0 bases at J, with 14 bases between the two ends. CDR1 is MNHEY, CDR2 SMNVEV, per germline (reference sequence). CDR3 size: 15 residues. DNA of the CDR3: TGTGCCAGCAGCCCCCGACTGATCATGAACACTGAAGCTTTCTTT. Translating it yields CASSPRLIMNTEAFF.

On this clone: Other DNA sequences from this sample encode an identical CDR3 as well. V is TRBV28 and J is TRBJ2-7; tentative D call: TRBD1 (6 bases). Germline-derived CDR1 and CDR2 are MDHEN and SYDVKM. The CDR3 length is 14 residues. Trimming took 7 bases from V and 3 from J, leaving 16 bases between them. CDR3 region: CASTLQGSSYEQYF. The CDR3 nucleotides are TGTGCCAGCACCCTCCAGGGGAGTAGCTACGAGCAGTACTTC.

V gene TRBV29-1 combines with J gene TRBJ2-7; possibly TRBD2 for D (6 bases). Germline values: CDR1 SQVTM, CDR2 ANQGSEA. The CDR3 sequence is 14 residues long. The V and J ends lost 6 bases and 3 bases respectively, with 18 bases between them. DNA for the CDR3: TGCAGCGTGGCCGACCGGGACTCCGGCTACGAGCAGTACTTC. It translates to CSVADRDSGYEQYF.

The rearrangement uses TRBV7-9 and TRBJ1-2; 7 nucleotides line up with TRBD1. This CDR3 comprises 14 residues. The V segment lost 6 bases and the J segment 8 bases; nucleotides outside the gene matches: 12. From germline, CDR1 is SEHNR and CDR2 FQNEAQ (reference sequence). The CDR3 DNA reads TGTGCCAGCAGAAACCGGGACAGCCTTGGGGGCTACACCTTC. Translation gives CASRNRDSLGGYTF.

This clone was seen only once. The chain combines TRBV5-1 with TRBJ2-7; TRBD2 is a possible D gene (6 bases). The V gene lost 0 bases and the J gene lost 0 bases, with 13 bases spanning the gap. Per the germline V gene, CDR1 is SGHRS and CDR2 is YFSETQ. This CDR3 region has 16 residues. CDR3 region: CASSLVSGGDSYEQYF. CDR3 DNA sequence: TGCGCCAGCAGCTTGGTTAGCGGAGGGGACTCCTACGAGCAGTACTTC.

This chain joins TRBV6-5 and TRBJ2-1, with a tentative D call TRBD2 (6 bases). Germline V gives CDR1 MNHEY, CDR2 SVGAGI. V was cut by 2 bases and J by 4 bases, with 12 bases left in between. The CDR3 spans 15 residues. The chain's CDR3 is CASSYRAGRYNEQFF. The CDR3 bases are TGTGCCAGCAGTTACAGGGCAGGGAGGTACAATGAGCAGTTCTTC.

The V and J genes are TRBV9 and TRBJ2-7; 10 nucleotides align to TRBD1. The CDR3 spans 14 residues. Germline CDR1 reads SGDLS; CDR2 reads YYNGEE. The ends lost 4 bases at V and 6 bases at J; junction bases unmatched: 7. CDR3 DNA sequence: TGTGCCAGCAGCCGGGACAGGGGTTTAGGCGAGCAGTACTTC. Encoded protein: CASSRDRGLGEQYF.

This chain joins TRBV7-9 and TRBJ2-1, with TRBD1 matching 8 bases. The CDR3 runs 15 residues. After removal of 8 bases from V and 10 bases from J, the junction contained 16 bases not matched to a gene. Germline V gene sequence: CDR1 SEHNR, CDR2 FQNEAQ (reference sequence). The CDR3 protein is CASSGTGHQAGEQFF. The DNA of the CDR3 is TGTGCCAGCTCCGGGACAGGCCACCAGGCAGGGGAGCAGTTCTTC. Full variable domain (missing parts from reference TRBV7-9 and TRBJ2-1): DTGVSQNPRHKITKRGQNVTFRCDPISEHNRLYWYRQTLGQGPEFLTYFQNEAQLEKSRLLSDRFSAERPKGSFSTLEIQRTEQGDSAMYLCASSGTGHQAGEQFFGPGTRLTVL.

The genes are TRBV27 and TRBJ1-2, with D hard to call. The ends were cut back, 5 bases at V and 4 bases at J, with 11 bases in the middle. Per the germline V gene, CDR1 is MNHEY and CDR2 is SMNVEV (reference sequence). The CDR3 is 13 residues long. The CDR3 nucleotides are TGTGCCAGCAGTCCCGGGATCGGCTATGGCTACACCTTC. It encodes CASSPGIGYGYTF.

This chain links TRBV4-1 with TRBJ2-5; tentative D call: TRBD1 (5 bases). Trimming took off 1 base at V and 1 base at J, with 16 bases between the two ends. Per germline, CDR1 MGHRA and CDR2 YSYEKL. This CDR3 spans 17 amino acids. CDR3 amino acids: CASSQGGSLTPQETQYF. CDR3 DNA sequence: TGCGCCAGCAGCCAAGGGGGCAGCCTTACTCCCCAAGAGACCCAGTACTTC.

This clone was seen a handful of times. This sequence joins TRBV5-4 and TRBJ1-1; D perhaps matches TRBD1 (6 bases). The V gene's germline CDR1 is SGHNT and CDR2 YYREEE (reference sequence). This CDR3 is built from 13 residues. The germline V and J ends were trimmed by 4 bases and 2 bases, with 9 bases remaining between them. In DNA, the CDR3 is TGTGCCAGCAGCGAGACAGGTAACACTGAAGCTTTCTTT. Its protein product is CASSETGNTEAFF.

The gene calls are TRBV5-1 and TRBJ2-7, with TRBD2 matching 16 bases. Germline V lookup: CDR1 SGHRS, CDR2 YFSETQ. The CDR3 runs to 18 residues. J gave up 3 bases and V 4 bases, and 10 bases lay outside the gene matches. The CDR3 sequence is CASSEPGTSGRAFYEQYF. The CDR3 nucleotides read TGCGCCAGCAGCGAACCCGGGACTAGCGGGAGGGCCTTCTACGAGCAGTACTTC. Supplemented by reference TRBV5-1 and TRBJ2-7, the full variable domain reads KAGVTQTPRYLIKTRGQQVTLSCSPISGHRSVSWYQQTPGQGLQFLFEYFSETQRNKGNFPGRFSGRQFSNSRSEMNVSTLELGDSALYLCASSEPGTSGRAFYEQYFGPGTRLTVT.

The genes are TRBV27 and TRBJ2-3; D gene ambiguous. The V gene's germline CDR1 is MNHEY and CDR2 SMNVEV (reference sequence). V shed 3 bases and J shed 0 bases, with 13 bases lying between them. The CDR3 runs 16 residues. CDR3: CASSLYSPPSTDTQYF. CDR3 sequence (DNA): TGTGCCAGCAGTTTGTACAGCCCCCCTAGCACAGATACGCAGTATTTT.

The chain combines TRBV7-2 with TRBJ1-2; tentative D call: TRBD1 (5 bases). Trimming shortened V by 4 bases and J by 8 bases, and 8 bases separated the two germline ends. CDR1 and CDR2 (germline): SGHTA, FQGNSA. The CDR3 consists of 11 residues. The CDR3 reads CASSSTEGYTF. CDR3 DNA: TGTGCCAGCAGCTCGACAGAGGGCTACACCTTC.

The rearrangement uses TRBV7-9 and TRBJ2-2; 9 positions match TRBD2. The CDR3 is 14 residues long. The J segment lost 7 bases and the V segment lost 9 bases, leaving 9 bases of the junction unmatched. The germline V gene encodes CDR1 SEHNR and CDR2 FQNEAQ (reference sequence). CDR3 sequence (DNA): TGTGCCAGTAGCGGGAGAGGTCTACTCGGGGAGCTGTTTTTT. Translation gives CASSGRGLLGELFF.

This clone was counted a few times. The chain employs TRBV10-1 and TRBJ1-2, with TRBD1 as a possible D gene (5 bases). V gave up 0 bases and J gave up 8 bases, with 10 bases separating them. This CDR3 contains 13 residues. Germline V gene lookup returns CDR1 WNHNN and CDR2 SYGVQD (reference sequence). DNA of the CDR3: TGCGCCAGCAGTGAGTCAAGGGGTGGAGGCTACACCTTC. Translation: CASSESRGGGYTF.

This sequence joins TRBV6-6 and TRBJ2-2; 9 positions match TRBD1. Per the germline V gene, CDR1 is MNHNY and CDR2 is SVGAGI (reference sequence). The CDR3 is made up of 16 amino acids. After removal of 4 bases from V and 7 bases from J, the junction contained 10 bases not matched to a gene. CDR3 loop: CASSSLPGQGFGELFF. Written as DNA, the CDR3 is TGTGCCAGCAGTTCCCTGCCGGGACAGGGATTCGGGGAGCTGTTTTTT.

The CDR3 DNA reads TGTGCCAGCTCTAGGCAGGCGTATAGCAATCAGCCCCAGCATTTT. Amino acid sequence: CASSRQAYSNQPQHF. J is TRBJ1-5 and V is TRBV28; D ambiguous. Germline V gives CDR1 MDHEN, CDR2 SYDVKM. The CDR3 spans 15 residues. V lost 8 bases, J lost 0 bases, and 14 bases lay in between. The complete variable domain, with remaining parts taken from reference TRBV28 and TRBJ1-5, reads DVKVTQSSRYLVKRTGEKVFLECVQDMDHENMFWYRQDPGLGLRLIYFSYDVKMKEKGDIPEGYSVSREKKERFSLILESASTNQTSMYLCASSRQAYSNQPQHFGDGTRLSIL.

The V call is TRBV7-6, the J call TRBJ2-2; no clear D gene. The CDR3 is 13 amino acids. Trimming shortened V by 5 bases and J by 7 bases, and 11 bases separated the two germline ends. The germline gives CDR1 SGHVS, CDR2 FNYEAQ. The CDR3 protein is CASSPQTVGELFF. Here the CDR3 DNA reads TGTGCCAGCAGCCCCCAAACGGTCGGGGAGCTGTTTTTT.

The chain links TRBV5-8 to TRBJ1-1; D is undetermined. Germline CDR1 SGHTS, CDR2 YDEGEE. CDR3 size: 18 residues. V lost 0 bases and J 0 bases, leaving 18 bases between the germline ends. This CDR3 reads CASSLGDFLRGMNTEAFF. CDR3 nucleotide sequence: TGTGCCAGCAGCTTGGGGGATTTCCTCCGGGGTATGAACACTGAAGCTTTCTTT.

The V and J genes are TRBV4-2 and TRBJ1-1, with a tentative D call TRBD1 (5 bases). Germline V gene data show CDR1 as LGHNA and CDR2 as YNFKEQ. The V end lost 3 bases, the J end lost 4 bases, and 15 bases lay between the germline ends. The CDR3 length is 15 residues. The CDR3 is CASSHLDSQGTEAFF. For the CDR3, the DNA is TGTGCCAGCAGCCACCTAGACAGCCAGGGCACTGAAGCTTTCTTT.